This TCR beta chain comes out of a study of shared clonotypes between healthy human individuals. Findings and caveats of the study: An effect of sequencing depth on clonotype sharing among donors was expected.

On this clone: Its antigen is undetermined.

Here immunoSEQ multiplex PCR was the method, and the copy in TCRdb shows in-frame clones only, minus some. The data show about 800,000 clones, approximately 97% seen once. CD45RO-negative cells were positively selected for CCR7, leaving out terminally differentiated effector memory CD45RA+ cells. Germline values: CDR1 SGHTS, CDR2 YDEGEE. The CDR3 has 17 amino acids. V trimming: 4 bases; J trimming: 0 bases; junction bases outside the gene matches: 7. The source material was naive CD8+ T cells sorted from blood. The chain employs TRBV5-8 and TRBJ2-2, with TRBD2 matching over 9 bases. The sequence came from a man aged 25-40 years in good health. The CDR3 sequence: CASSQKREAPNTGELFF. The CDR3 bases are TGTGCCAGCAGCCAAAAGCGGGAGGCCCCGAACACCGGGGAGCTGTTTTTT. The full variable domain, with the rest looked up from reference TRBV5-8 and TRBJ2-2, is EAGVTQSPTHLIKTRGQQATLRCSPISGHTSVYWYQQALGLGLQFLLWYDEGEERNRGNFPPRFSGRQFPNYSSELNVNALELEDSALYLCASSQKREAPNTGELFFGEGSRLTVL.